The 6 T cell receptor beta chains in this list originate from one sample, sequenced in a study of blood T cell repertoires in COVID-19. TCRdb keeps only in-frame clones here, not all; method: immunoSEQ multiplex PCR. The sample shows about 170,000 clones, approximately 84% of them seen only once. Sequencing used peripheral blood. The receptors shown here come from a man aged 35-49 years who had recovered from COVID-19.

The rearrangement links TRBV11-2 to TRBJ2-7; D perhaps matches TRBD2 (5 bases). V was shortened by 5 bases and J by 0 bases, with 14 bases between the two germline ends. The CDR3 loop spans 15 amino acids. The germline CDR1 and CDR2 sequences are SGHAT and FQNNGV. CDR3 coding DNA: TGTGCCAGCAGCCCCCCGGGGTTCGACTCCTACGAGCAGTACTTC. It specifies CASSPPGFDSYEQYF. The complete variable domain, with remaining parts taken from reference TRBV11-2 and TRBJ2-7, reads EAGVAQSPRYKIIEKRQSVAFWCNPISGHATLYWYQQILGQGPKLLIQFQNNGVVDDSQLPKDRFSAERLKGVDSTLKIQPAKLEDSAVYLCASSPPGFDSYEQYFGPGTRLTVT.

This chain connects TRBV10-2 to TRBJ2-3; TRBD2 matches at 10 bases. This CDR3 contains 14 residues. CDR1 and CDR2 from the germline V gene are WSHSY and SAAADI. V shed 6 bases, J shed 3 bases, and the junction held 3 bases outside the gene matches. CDR3 nucleotide sequence: TGCGCCAGCAGGGATAGCGGGAGGACAGATACGCAGTATTTT. Its protein product is CASRDSGRTDTQYF.

The genes are TRBV27 and TRBJ2-7; perhaps TRBD2 as D (5 bases). V was pared by 0 bases and J by 1 base, with 10 bases between. Germline V CDR1 and CDR2: MNHEY, SMNVEV (reference sequence). The CDR3 runs to 15 residues. The CDR3 region has the DNA TGTGCCAGCAGTTTATCACGGGGATCGTCCTACGAGCAGTACTTC. Translating gives CASSLSRGSSYEQYF.

For this clone: Its ends do not fully match the called genes, so a read error is possible. The rearrangement joins TRBV7-7 to TRBJ2-1, with 9 bases lining up with TRBD2. The CDR3 totals 15 residues. Germline CDR1 SSHAT, CDR2 FNYEAQ (reference sequence). CDR3 DNA: TGTGCTAGCAGCGAGGGACTAGCCCTATACAATGAGCAGTTCTTC. It translates to CASSEGLALYNEQFF.

The chain uses TRBV7-2 and TRBJ2-2; D not resolved. In germline, CDR1 is SGHTA, CDR2 FQGNSA. This CDR3 has 14 residues. The V and J ends lost 11 bases and 6 bases respectively, with 19 bases between them. CDR3 loop: CAQSLGLGSGELFF. The CDR3, as DNA: TGTGCCCAATCCCTGGGCTTGGGTTCCGGGGAGCTGTTTTTT.

The chain couples TRBV9 to TRBJ2-1; 10 positions match TRBD1. CDR3 size: 15 residues. Germline loops: CDR1 SGDLS, CDR2 YYNGEE. V gave up 1 base and J gave up 6 bases; unmatched junction bases: 4. The CDR3 DNA reads TGTGCCAGCAGCGTAACCGGGACAGGGGTCAATGAGCAGTTCTTC. It yields the protein CASSVTGTGVNEQFF.